Each of the 28 T cell receptor beta chains below was sequenced from the same sample in a study of T cells in Graves' hyperthyroidism and ophthalmopathy. Amplification targeted TCR beta CDR3 regions from RNA transcripts. RT-PCR in the first round (using the HTBI primer set) targeted the TCR CDR3. TCRdb re-called the multiplex PCR reads with MiXCR, one entry per CDR3 protein. The sample consists of around 700,000 distinct CDR3 sequences, around 40% of them appearing once. Sequencing was carried out using blood. Receptor source: a woman in her thirties or forties with Graves' hyperthyroidism.

This clonotype was seen a handful of times. The rearrangement links TRBV7-2 to TRBJ2-5, with TRBD1 matching 7 bases. V gave up 5 bases and J gave up 5 bases; unmatched junction bases: 5. Germline values: CDR1 SGHTA, CDR2 FQGNSA. The CDR3 consists of 13 residues. CDR3 in amino acids: CASSTTGYETQYF. CDR3 sequence (DNA): TGTGCCAGCAGCACGACAGGGTATGAGACCCAGTACTTC.

V gene TRBV7-3 combines with J gene TRBJ2-7; D might be TRBD1 or TRBD2, each matching 5 bases. Trimming removed 5 bases from V and 4 bases from J, with 21 bases in between. The length of the CDR3 is 16 residues. CDR1 and CDR2 from the germline V gene are SGHTA and FQGTGA. This CDR3 reads CASSPRGTGVMYEQYF. In nucleotides, the CDR3 is TGTGCCAGCAGCCCGCGAGGGACCGGTGTTATGTACGAGCAGTACTTC.

The chain employs TRBV9 and TRBJ2-3, with D unresolved. There are 14 residues in the CDR3. The ends were cut back, 1 base at V and 4 bases at J, with 10 bases in the middle. The V gene's germline CDR1 is SGDLS and CDR2 YYNGEE. The CDR3 protein is CASSVLFGSDTQYF. As DNA, the CDR3 is TGTGCCAGCAGCGTACTTTTCGGGTCAGATACGCAGTATTTT.

This clonotype was detected many times. The chain's CDR3 is CASSATTGNTIYF. CDR3 bases: TGTGCCAGCAGCGCCACGACTGGAAACACCATATATTTT. This chain uses TRBV2 with TRBJ1-3; D gene uncertain. Looked up from germline, CDR1 is SNHLY and CDR2 is FYNNEI. V was trimmed by 6 bases and J by 2 bases, leaving 8 bases between them. CDR3 length: 13 amino acids. The full variable domain, with the rest looked up from reference TRBV2 and TRBJ1-3, is EPEVTQTPSHQVTQMGQEVILRCVPISNHLYFYWYRQILGQKVEFLVSFYNNEISEKSEIFDDQFSVERPDGSNFTLKIRSTKLEDSAMYFCASSATTGNTIYFGEGSWLTVV.

The rearrangement links TRBV14 to TRBJ2-2, with TRBD1 matching over 10 bases. Trimming at V came to 1 base and at J to 12 bases, leaving 11 bases not matched to a gene. Germline lookup yields CDR1 SGHDN and CDR2 FVKESK. This CDR3 contains 16 residues. The DNA of the CDR3 is TGTGCCAGCAGCCAAGCCGGGACAGGGGTATCTACGAAGCTGTTTTTT. As protein: CASSQAGTGVSTKLFF.

As regards this clonotype: A clone one base away is much larger, so this may be a read error. This chain uses TRBV29-1 with TRBJ1-4; D ambiguous. This CDR3 comprises 12 residues. Germline V lookup: CDR1 SQVTM, CDR2 ANQGSEA. The DNA for the CDR3 is TGCACCAATCCACCCCCCGAGGAAAAACCGTTTTTT. Encoded protein: CTNPPPEEKPFF.

The rearrangement links TRBV9 to TRBJ2-1; 10 bases are shared with TRBD2. The germline gives CDR1 SGDLS, CDR2 YYNGEE. With V trimmed by 3 bases and J by 1 base, 4 bases remained unmatched. CDR3 length: 16 residues. The CDR3 protein is CASSGTSGTSYNEQFF. The CDR3 nucleotides are TGTGCCAGCAGCGGGACTAGCGGTACGTCCTACAATGAGCAGTTCTTC. Using reference TRBV9 and TRBJ2-1 for the parts outside the CDR3, the full variable domain is DSGVTQTPKHLITATGQRVTLRCSPRSGDLSVYWYQQSLDQGLQFLIQYYNGEERAKGNILERFSAQQFPDLHSELNLSSLELGDSALYFCASSGTSGTSYNEQFFGPGTRLTVL.

With regard to this clonotype: Given a much more abundant clone one base away, this may be a read error. The chain carries TRBV20-1 and TRBJ1-5, with D uncertain. Germline assignment: CDR1 DFQATT and CDR2 SNEGSKA (reference sequence). This CDR3 region has 13 residues. CDR3 sequence: CSARSGDNQSQHF. DNA of the CDR3: TGCAGTGCTAGGTCTGGAGACAATCAGTCCCAGCATTTT.

This clonotype was observed at least ten times. This rearrangement joins TRBV6-5 to TRBJ2-7; 9 bases fit TRBD2. The ends lost 6 bases at V and 7 bases at J; junction bases unmatched: 10. The CDR3 runs to 14 residues. CDR1 is MNHEY and CDR2 is SVGAGI in the germline V gene. The CDR3 nucleotides read TGTGCCAGCAGCACTAGCGGGCCAGGGGAGGAGCAGTACTTC. Its protein is CASSTSGPGEEQYF.

The chain is built from TRBV12-3 or TRBV12-4 and TRBJ2-3; D remains unclear. V lost 10 bases to trimming and J lost 4 bases, with 9 bases between them. This CDR3 has 11 residues. The CDR3 DNA sequence: TGTGCCACGTCGATTGCAGATACGCAGTATTTT. This codes for CATSIADTQYF.

The chain is built from TRBV19 and TRBJ1-1; D perhaps matches TRBD1 (5 bases). V was shortened by 9 bases and J by 0 bases, with 17 bases between the two germline ends. The CDR3 spans 15 residues. Germline CDR1 is LNHDA and CDR2 is SQIVND (reference sequence). CDR3 nucleotides: TGTGCCAGCTCACCGGGGGAAGGGGTGAACACTGAAGCTTTCTTT. This codes for CASSPGEGVNTEAFF.

For this clonotype: One end of the junction fails to match germline, which may point to a read error. The CDR3 DNA follows: TGTGCCAGCAGTGAAGCGCTTCTCGGGGCGGGGGGATGGGAGACCCAGTACTTC. Translation gives CASSEALLGAGGWETQYF. V usage is TRBV24-1 and J usage is TRBJ2-5; 8 bases are a match to TRBD2. CDR1 and CDR2 (germline): KGHDR, SFDVKD. This CDR3 region has 18 residues.

This clonotype was found a few times. The chain couples TRBV7-2 to TRBJ1-1; 7 bases are a match to TRBD1. The ends lost 7 bases at V and 0 bases at J; junction bases unmatched: 11. This CDR3 has 16 residues. CDR1 is SGHTA and CDR2 is FQGNSA in the germline V gene. DNA for the CDR3: TGTGCCAGCAACCCCGGACGGACAGGATTGAACACTGAAGCTTTCTTT. This encodes CASNPGRTGLNTEAFF.

This clonotype has a count of ten or more. The gene calls are TRBV9 and TRBJ2-7; D is possibly TRBD1 (6 bases). The ends were cut back, 2 bases at V and 7 bases at J, with 19 bases in the middle. Germline V gene data show CDR1 as SGDLS and CDR2 as YYNGEE. This CDR3 has 15 residues. The CDR3 coding sequence is TGTGCCAGCAGCGTTCGGGACACACTGGTGGGTGAGCAGTACTTC. Its protein product is CASSVRDTLVGEQYF.

This clonotype appeared many times. The V call is TRBV20-1, the J call TRBJ1-1, with D perhaps matching TRBD1 (5 bases). CDR3 length: 13 amino acids. Trimming took off 5 bases at V and 1 base at J, with 11 bases between the two ends. Germline values: CDR1 DFQATT, CDR2 SNEGSKA (reference sequence). The CDR3 sequence is CSAGGHKNTEAFF. In nucleotides, the CDR3 is TGCAGTGCTGGAGGACATAAGAACACTGAAGCTTTCTTT.

J is TRBJ2-3 and V is TRBV19, with D possibly matching TRBD2 (6 bases). The CDR3 is 15 amino acids. Trimming shortened V by 3 bases and J by 1 base, and 11 bases separated the two germline ends. The germline CDR1 and CDR2 sequences are LNHDA and SQIVND (reference sequence). The CDR3 reads CASSIAAGGTDTQYF. CDR3 DNA: TGTGCCAGTAGTATTGCAGCGGGTGGCACAGATACGCAGTATTTT.

The V call is TRBV5-1, the J call TRBJ2-5; 8 positions match TRBD1. V was clipped by 0 bases and J by 4 bases; unmatched bases: 5. The CDR3 totals 15 residues. The germline V gene has CDR1 SGHRS and CDR2 YFSETQ. This CDR3 is CASSLAQGAPETQYF. For the CDR3, the DNA is TGCGCCAGCAGCTTGGCTCAGGGGGCCCCAGAGACCCAGTACTTC.

A note on this clonotype: Compared with germline, one end of the junction differs, possibly owing to a read error. This chain uses TRBV6-5 with TRBJ1-5; possibly TRBD1 for D (5 bases). The germline gives CDR1 MNHEY, CDR2 SVGAGI. The CDR3 loop spans 11 amino acids. The CDR3 here is CASSYNRSPGF. Written as DNA, the CDR3 is TGTGCCAGCAGTTACAACAGATCCCCAGGGTTT.

This clonotype was detected ten times or more. This rearrangement joins TRBV29-1 to TRBJ1-3; a weak D match, TRBD1 (5 bases). Trimming pared 0 bases from V and 3 bases from J, leaving 12 bases between. Germline V gene data show CDR1 as SQVTM and CDR2 as ANQGSEA. CDR3 length: 15 residues. This CDR3 reads CSVEEGTRGGNTIYF. CDR3 sequence (DNA): TGCAGCGTTGAAGAAGGAACGAGGGGTGGAAACACCATATATTTT.

The chain couples TRBV28 to TRBJ2-5; D gene ambiguous. Trimming removed 10 bases at V and 5 bases at J, with 14 bases between. Germline-derived CDR1 and CDR2 are MDHEN and SYDVKM. There are 12 residues in the CDR3. The CDR3, as DNA: TGTGCCACCCTTTCCGAGAGGGAGACCCAGTACTTC. Amino acids: CATLSERETQYF.

V is TRBV7-9 and J is TRBJ1-3; the D is unclear. CDR3 length: 17 residues. Germline CDR1 is SEHNR and CDR2 is FQNEAQ (reference sequence). V was shortened by 1 base and J by 0 bases, with 13 bases between the two germline ends. Written as DNA, the CDR3 is TGTGCCAGCAGCTTAGGGCTCGGCGGAAGCTCTGGAAACACCATATATTTT. Protein: CASSLGLGGSSGNTIYF.

The genes are TRBV7-6 and TRBJ1-1; D not certain. This CDR3 region has 13 residues. Germline V CDR1 and CDR2: SGHVS, FNYEAQ. V was cut by 5 bases and J by 5 bases, with 12 bases left in between. The CDR3 sequence: CASSTIGQTEAFF. CDR3 nucleotides: TGTGCCAGCAGCACCATAGGGCAAACTGAAGCTTTCTTT.

A word on this clonotype: Since a much larger clone is just one base distant, this may be a read error. Here the CDR3 omits its conserved ending phenylalanine or tryptophan, so a read error is the likely source. This chain joins TRBV3-1 and TRBJ2-6; 8 nucleotides match TRBD2. This CDR3 region has 17 residues. Germline CDR1 LGHDT, CDR2 YNNKEL (reference sequence). Trimming took 0 bases from V and 4 from J; bases not matched to a gene: 5. CDR3 sequence: CASSQEAGATGANVLTS. In nucleotides, the CDR3 is TGTGCCAGCAGCCAAGAAGCGGGAGCGACCGGGGCCAACGTCCTGACTTCC.

The sample holds a few counts of this clonotype. The rearrangement joins TRBV6-5 to TRBJ2-7, with D perhaps being TRBD1 or TRBD2 (5 bases each). V was shortened by 0 bases and J by 2 bases, with 14 bases between the two germline ends. Looked up from germline, CDR1 is MNHEY and CDR2 is SVGAGI. The CDR3 covers 16 residues. The CDR3 nucleotides read TGTGCCAGCAGTTACTCCGGGTATCAGGGACCCTACGAGCAGTACTTC. It encodes CASSYSGYQGPYEQYF.

As for this clonotype: One end of the junction is discordant with germline, which a read error may explain. This rearrangement joins TRBV25-1 to TRBJ1-6; D ambiguous. Germline V gene data show CDR1 as MGHDK and CDR2 as SYGVNS. There are 14 residues in the CDR3. CDR3: CASSEGIGNSLLHF. The CDR3, as DNA: TGTGCCAGCAGTGAAGGGATAGGAAATTCACTCCTCCACTTT.

The CDR3 loop reads CASSYSDGDSYEQYF. The CDR3 coding sequence is TGTGCCAGCAGTTACTCGGACGGGGACTCCTACGAGCAGTACTTC. The chain links TRBV19 to TRBJ2-7, with a weak D call TRBD2 (5 bases). CDR3 length equals 15 residues. Trimming stripped 9 bases from V and 0 bases from J, with 18 bases between. The V gene's germline CDR1 is LNHDA and CDR2 SQIVND (reference sequence). The full variable domain, rest sourced from reference TRBV19 and TRBJ2-7, is DGGITQSPKYLFRKEGQNVTLSCEQNLNHDAMYWYRQDPGQGLRLIYYSQIVNDFQKGDIAEGYSVSREKKESFPLTVTSAQKNPTAFYLCASSYSDGDSYEQYFGPGTRLTVT.

This CDR3 reads CASSEVRTGHGYTF. The DNA of the CDR3 is TGTGCCAGCAGTGAAGTCAGGACAGGGCATGGCTACACCTTC. The chain employs TRBV6-1 and TRBJ1-2, with TRBD1 matching 8 bases. J was trimmed by 6 bases and V by 1 base; bases with no gene match: 4. This CDR3 is built from 14 residues. Germline assignment: CDR1 MNHNS and CDR2 SASEGT.

V is TRBV6-1 and J is TRBJ1-1, with TRBD1 identical over 11 bases. The germline V gene has CDR1 MNHNS and CDR2 SASEGT. The CDR3 length is 14 residues. The V gene end was trimmed by 7 bases and the J gene end by 7 bases; junction bases not matched to a gene: 8. CDR3 DNA sequence: TGTGCCAGCACCGGACAGGGGGCTTTTGATGAAGCTTTCTTT. Its protein product is CASTGQGAFDEAFF.